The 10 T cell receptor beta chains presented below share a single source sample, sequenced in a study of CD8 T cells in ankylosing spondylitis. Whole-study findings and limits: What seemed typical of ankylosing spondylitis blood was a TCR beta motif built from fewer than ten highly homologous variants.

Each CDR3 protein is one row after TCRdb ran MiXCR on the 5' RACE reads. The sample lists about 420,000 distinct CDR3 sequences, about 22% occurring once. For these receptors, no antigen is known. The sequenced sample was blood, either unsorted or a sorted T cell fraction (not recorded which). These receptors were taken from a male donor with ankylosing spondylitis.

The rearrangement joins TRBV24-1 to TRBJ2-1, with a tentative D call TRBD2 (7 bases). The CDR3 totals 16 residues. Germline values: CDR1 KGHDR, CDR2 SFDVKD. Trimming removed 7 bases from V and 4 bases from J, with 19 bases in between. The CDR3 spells CATSPGGQTKYNEQFF. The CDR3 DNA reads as TGTGCCACCAGCCCGGGAGGACAGACGAAATACAATGAGCAGTTCTTC.

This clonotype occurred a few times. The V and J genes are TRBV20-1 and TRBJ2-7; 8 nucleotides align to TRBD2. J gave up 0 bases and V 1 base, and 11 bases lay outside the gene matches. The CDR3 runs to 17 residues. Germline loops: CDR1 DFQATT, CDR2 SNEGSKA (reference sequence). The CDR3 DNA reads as TGCAGTGCTAGAGCACGACTAGCGTCCCCAAGCTCCTACGAGCAGTACTTC. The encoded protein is CSARARLASPSSYEQYF.

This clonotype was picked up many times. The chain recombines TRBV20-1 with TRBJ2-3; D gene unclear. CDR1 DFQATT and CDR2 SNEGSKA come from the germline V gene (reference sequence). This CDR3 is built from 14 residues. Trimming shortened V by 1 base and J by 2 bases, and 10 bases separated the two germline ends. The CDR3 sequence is CSARALQNTDTQYF. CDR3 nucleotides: TGCAGTGCTAGAGCTCTCCAGAACACAGATACGCAGTATTTT.

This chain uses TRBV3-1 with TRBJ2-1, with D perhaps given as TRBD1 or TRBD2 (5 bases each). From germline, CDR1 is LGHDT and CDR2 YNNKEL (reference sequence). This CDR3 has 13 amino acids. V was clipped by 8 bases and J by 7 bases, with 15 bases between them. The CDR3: CASSPVGENEQFF. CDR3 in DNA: TGTGCCAGCTCGCCAGTGGGGGAAAATGAGCAGTTCTTC.

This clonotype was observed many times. The CDR3, as DNA: TGTGCCAGCAGTGAGGGCAGGGCCAATGAGCAGTTCTTC. It codes for CASSEGRANEQFF. This chain uses TRBV2 with TRBJ2-1, with a tentative D call TRBD1 (5 bases). Germline V lookup: CDR1 SNHLY, CDR2 FYNNEI. Trimming stripped 3 bases from V and 6 bases from J, with 9 bases between. The CDR3 sequence is 13 residues long.

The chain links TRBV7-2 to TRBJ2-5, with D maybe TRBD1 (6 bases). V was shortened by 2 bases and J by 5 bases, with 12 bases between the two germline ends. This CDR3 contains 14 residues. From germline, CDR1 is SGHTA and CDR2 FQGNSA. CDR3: CASSLLGARETQYF. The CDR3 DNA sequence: TGTGCCAGCAGCTTACTGGGGGCCCGGGAGACCCAGTACTTC.

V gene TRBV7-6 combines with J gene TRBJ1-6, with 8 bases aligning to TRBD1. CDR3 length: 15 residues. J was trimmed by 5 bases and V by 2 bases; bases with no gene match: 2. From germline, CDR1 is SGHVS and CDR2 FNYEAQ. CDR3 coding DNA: TGTGCCAGCAGCTTATCGGACAGGGATAATTCACCCCTCCACTTT. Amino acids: CASSLSDRDNSPLHF.

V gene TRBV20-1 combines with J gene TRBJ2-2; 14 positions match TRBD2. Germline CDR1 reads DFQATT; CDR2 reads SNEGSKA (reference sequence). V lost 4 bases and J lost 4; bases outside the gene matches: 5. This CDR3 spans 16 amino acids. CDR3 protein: CSAKGLAGDGTGELFF. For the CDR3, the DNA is TGCAGTGCTAAGGGACTAGCGGGAGATGGCACCGGGGAGCTGTTTTTT.

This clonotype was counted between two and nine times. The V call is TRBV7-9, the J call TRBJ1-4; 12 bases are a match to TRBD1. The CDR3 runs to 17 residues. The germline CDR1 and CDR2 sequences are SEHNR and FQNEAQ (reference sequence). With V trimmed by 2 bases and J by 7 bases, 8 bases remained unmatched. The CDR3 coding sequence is TGTGCCAGCAGCTTAATGGGACAGGGGGCGAACGCTGAAAAACTGTTTTTT. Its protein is CASSLMGQGANAEKLFF.

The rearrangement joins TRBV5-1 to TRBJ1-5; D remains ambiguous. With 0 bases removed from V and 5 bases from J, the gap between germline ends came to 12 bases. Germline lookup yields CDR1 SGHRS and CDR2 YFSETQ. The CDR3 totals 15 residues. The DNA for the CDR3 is TGCGCCAGCAGCTTGGCCGGGCGTCGAGATCAGCCCCAGCATTTT. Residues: CASSLAGRRDQPQHF.